The text below deals with one TCR beta chain. TCRdb independently ran MiXCR on the reads; one entry per CDR3 protein. Of 250,000 to 300,000 distinct CDR3 sequences in the sample, roughly 26% were seen once. The entry originates in a study of T cell repertoires in cytomegalovirus infection. Germline V gene data show CDR1 as MNHEY and CDR2 as SMNVEV (reference sequence). The CDR3 contains 19 residues. With 5 bases removed from V and 10 bases from J, the gap between germline ends came to 33 bases. This TCR came from a human donor in good health (CMV status not recorded). Some clones in this sample may be carry-over from other donors' samples. The sequencing input was PBMCs. The chain combines TRBV27 with TRBJ2-1; tentatively, D is TRBD2 (5 bases). The CDR3 coding sequence is TGTGCCAGCAGTGTAGGCGGGCCACGAGAAACCACTCCTAGCAGGGAGCAGTTCTTC. Protein: CASSVGGPRETTPSREQFF.